Listed below are T cell receptor beta chains from one sample, sequenced in a study of OX40 agonist ivuxolimab in advanced cancers. Assay: immunoSEQ multiplex PCR; the TCRdb copy retains only in-frame clones and omits some. The sample lists 55,000 to 65,000 clones, around 87% seen once, with 0.3% to 0.4% in the top ten. The material was CD4+ or CD8+ T cells sorted from blood, obtained in a trial of the OX40 agonist ivuxolimab. All receptors derive from an adult with an advanced solid tumor such as melanoma, head and neck, liver or kidney cancer. The CDR3 runs from the conserved cysteine through the conserved F or W. D genes are given only for firm matches. The size of a clone is reported for some rows only, either as once, few or many, or as a class for expanded clones.

cdr3_aa cdr3_nt j_call v_call clone_size d_call
CASGFYIAFF TGTGCTAGTGGTTTTTATATCGCTTTCTTT TRBJ1-1 TRBV12-5 few .
CASSFEDRMNTEAFF TGTGCCAGCAGCTTTGAGGACCGCATGAACACTGAAGCTTTCTTT TRBJ1-1 TRBV7-9 . .
CASSPRGRAKNIQYF TGTGCCAGCAGCCCCAGGGGGCGCGCCAAAAACATTCAGTACTTC TRBJ2-4 TRBV5-8 once TRBD1
CASSESSGNTIYF TGCGCCAGCAGTGAGAGCTCTGGAAACACCATATATTTT TRBJ1-3 TRBV10-2 . .
CASSQPGKGNEQFF TGCGCCAGCAGCCAGCCGGGGAAAGGGAATGAGCAGTTCTTC TRBJ2-1 TRBV4-1 . .
CASSSYNEQFF TGTGCCAGCAGCTCATACAATGAGCAGTTCTTC TRBJ2-1 TRBV5-5 . .
CASSQDPAGLNLAKNIQYF TGTGCCAGCAGCCAAGACCCAGCGGGGCTCAACTTAGCCAAAAACATTCAGTACTTC TRBJ2-4 TRBV14 . TRBD2
CASSSGTGGRVEAFF TGTGCCAGCAGCTCAGGGACAGGGGGCCGAGTTGAAGCTTTCTTT TRBJ1-1 TRBV11-3 once TRBD1
CASSPSGRADEQYF TGTGCCAGCAGCCCTAGCGGGAGGGCCGACGAGCAGTACTTC TRBJ2-7 TRBV7-9 . TRBD2
CASSLFGYYEQYF TGTGCCAGCAGCTTGTTCGGGTACTACGAGCAGTACTTC TRBJ2-7 TRBV5-4 . .
CASSPIPRGRNTIYF TGTGCCAGCTCACCAATCCCCCGGGGGAGAAACACCATATATTTT TRBJ1-3 TRBV18 once .
CASSPFRTDINTGELFF TGTGCCAGCAGCCCATTTCGGACAGACATTAACACCGGGGAGCTGTTTTTT TRBJ2-2 TRBV7-2 . .
CASSLGQITIFRAYNEQFF TGCGCCAGCAGCTTAGGACAGATAACCATCTTTCGGGCCTACAATGAGCAGTTCTTC TRBJ2-1 TRBV5-1 . .
CASSQDRPTDTQYF TGCGCCAGCAGCCAGGACAGGCCCACAGATACGCAGTATTTT TRBJ2-3 TRBV5-1 . TRBD1
CASTYDRDGYTF TGTGCCAGCACCTATGACAGGGATGGCTACACCTTC TRBJ1-2 TRBV2 . TRBD1
CASNIVSFNQPQHF TGTGCCAGCAATATCGTGTCCTTTAATCAGCCCCAGCATTTT TRBJ1-5 TRBV28 . .
CASSLGGWGLTGELFF TGTGCCAGCAGTTTAGGAGGTTGGGGACTGACCGGGGAGCTGTTTTTT TRBJ2-2 TRBV27 . .
CASSLLGGGANIQYF TGTGCCAGCAGTTTATTAGGGGGGGGCGCAAACATTCAGTACTTC TRBJ2-4 TRBV28 . .
CAWSSVYTEAFF TGTGCCTGGAGTTCAGTTTACACTGAAGCTTTCTTT TRBJ1-1 TRBV30 . .
CATGTDTNEKLFF TGTGCCACCGGGACGGACACTAATGAAAAACTGTTTTTT TRBJ1-4 TRBV2 . .
CSVEDTVRRQYF TGCAGCGTTGAAGATACGGTCCGTAGGCAGTACTTC TRBJ2-7 TRBV29-1 . .
CASSPQASGSSEQYF TGTGCCAGCAGCCCTCAGGCTAGCGGGAGTTCCGAGCAGTACTTC TRBJ2-7 TRBV11-3 . TRBD2
CASSPFTNPGRQNTEAFF TGTGCCAGCTCACCCTTTACCAATCCCGGACGGCAGAACACTGAAGCTTTCTTT TRBJ1-1 TRBV18 few .
CASLKREKLFF TGTGCCAGTCTTAAGCGTGAAAAACTGTTTTTT TRBJ1-4 TRBV19 . .
CASSHPSGSLYNEQFF TGTGCCAGCAGCCATCCTAGCGGGAGCTTGTACAATGAGCAGTTCTTC TRBJ2-1 TRBV7-6 . TRBD2
CAISTGTENEKLFF TGTGCCATCAGTACCGGGACGGAGAATGAAAAACTGTTTTTT TRBJ1-4 TRBV10-3 few .
CASSLESQGNTGELFF TGCGCCAGCAGCTTGGAATCGCAGGGGAACACCGGGGAGCTGTTTTTT TRBJ2-2 TRBV5-1 . .
CASSFSSGDTDTQYF TGCGCCAGCAGCTTCTCTAGCGGGGACACAGATACGCAGTATTTT TRBJ2-3 TRBV5-1 . TRBD2
CASSRDSQYEQYF TGTGCCAGCAGTCGAGACAGTCAGTACGAGCAGTACTTC TRBJ2-7 TRBV6-5 . .
CASSLAQGSGHNEQFF TGTGCCAGCAGCTTAGCTCAGGGTAGCGGGCACAATGAGCAGTTCTTC TRBJ2-1 TRBV7-9 . TRBD2
CASSPDGYYGYTF TGTGCCAGCAGCCCCGACGGGTACTATGGCTACACCTTC TRBJ1-2 TRBV28 . .
CASSFFGAAGDTQYF TGCGCCAGCAGCTTTTTCGGGGCAGCTGGAGATACGCAGTATTTT TRBJ2-3 TRBV5-1 . .
CASILNIGDPQHF TGTGCCAGCATTCTGAATATAGGCGACCCCCAGCATTTT TRBJ1-5 TRBV2 few .
CASSQPLAGGYNEQFF TGCGCCAGCAGCCAACCCCTAGCGGGGGGATACAATGAGCAGTTCTTC TRBJ2-1 TRBV4-1 . TRBD2
CASSEGHWGTEAFF TGTGCCAGCAGTGAAGGACACTGGGGGACTGAAGCTTTCTTT TRBJ1-1 TRBV2 . .
CASSSRTEGETQYF TGTGCCAGCAGCTCCCGGACAGAGGGAGAGACCCAGTACTTC TRBJ2-5 TRBV7-9 few .
CASSQGGQPQHF TGTGCCAGCAGCCAAGGCGGTCAGCCCCAGCATTTT TRBJ1-5 TRBV14 . .
CASRASGKGRDGTDTQYF TGTGCCAGCAGGGCTAGCGGGAAGGGAAGAGACGGCACAGATACGCAGTATTTT TRBJ2-3 TRBV2 . TRBD2
CASSLVVNTEAFF TGTGCCAGCAGTCTCGTGGTTAACACTGAAGCTTTCTTT TRBJ1-1 TRBV2 . .
CATPRRGPPRKDEQYF TGCGCCACCCCTCGGCGGGGGCCCCCGCGGAAGGACGAGCAGTACTTC TRBJ2-7 TRBV10-1 . .
CASSDGTGGETQYF TGCGCCAGCAGCGACGGGACTGGAGGAGAGACCCAGTACTTC TRBJ2-5 TRBV5-1 . .
CASSLSGRGPLIYNEQFF TGTGCCAGCAGTTTATCCGGCAGGGGGCCCTTAATCTACAATGAGCAGTTCTTC TRBJ2-1 TRBV27 . TRBD1
CASSLGGITEAFF TGTGCCAGCAGCTTAGGGGGGATCACTGAAGCTTTCTTT TRBJ1-1 TRBV7-2 . .
CASHRAQEWDEQFF TGCGCCAGCCACCGGGCCCAAGAGTGGGATGAGCAGTTCTTC TRBJ2-1 TRBV10-2 . .
CASKLRTSGSQETQYF TGTGCCAGCAAACTGAGGACTAGCGGGAGTCAAGAGACCCAGTACTTC TRBJ2-5 TRBV2 . TRBD2
CASSLYSARRETQYF TGTGCCAGCAGCTTATACAGCGCCCGGAGGGAGACCCAGTACTTC TRBJ2-5 TRBV7-2 . .
CASSEARGLAGGETQYF TGTGCCAGCAGTGAGGCCCGCGGACTAGCGGGTGGCGAGACCCAGTACTTC TRBJ2-5 TRBV6-1 . TRBD2
CASSSYSEGETQYF TGCGCCAGCAGCTCGTACAGCGAAGGAGAGACCCAGTACTTC TRBJ2-5 TRBV5-1 . .
CASSLNGIPAGETQYF TGTGCCAGCAGTTTAAATGGGATCCCGGCAGGAGAGACCCAGTACTTC TRBJ2-5 TRBV27 . .
CASSEGTGRGEQYF TGCGCCAGCAGTGAAGGGACAGGGAGAGGCGAGCAGTACTTC TRBJ2-7 TRBV10-1 . TRBD1
CASSLVAGEAFF TGCGCCAGCAGCTTGGTGGCAGGGGAAGCTTTCTTT TRBJ1-1 TRBV5-1 . .
CASSFYTGTSKREQYF TGTGCCAGCAGTTTCTACACCGGGACTAGCAAACGAGAGCAGTACTTC TRBJ2-7 TRBV28 . TRBD2
CASSEDRGGNSPLHF TGTGCCAGCAGTGAAGACAGGGGAGGCAATTCACCCCTCCACTTT TRBJ1-6 TRBV6-1 once TRBD1
CASSLGASQPQHF TGTGCCAGCTCACTGGGGGCGAGTCAGCCCCAGCATTTT TRBJ1-5 TRBV18 . .
CASSAMRLDRGAYGYTF TGTGCCAGCAGTGCCATGAGACTGGACAGGGGAGCCTATGGCTACACCTTC TRBJ1-2 TRBV28 . TRBD1